Shown below are 30 T cell receptor beta chains from a single sample sequenced in a study of CD8+ T cells in alopecia areata. RNA extraction was followed by reverse transcription into cDNA, which acted as the sequencing template. TCRdb's table, derived via immunoSEQ multiplex PCR, lists solely in-frame clones and lacks some. This table holds approximately 61,000 clones, around 96% found once. Sequences were derived from CD8+ T cells sorted from blood, sampled at week 0. The receptor set was obtained from a human donor with alopecia areata.

V usage is TRBV7-9 and J usage is TRBJ2-7; D may be TRBD1 (5 bases). This CDR3 comprises 13 residues. V lost 7 bases to trimming and J lost 3 bases, with 13 bases between them. Germline V gene sequence: CDR1 SEHNR, CDR2 FQNEAQ (reference sequence). The CDR3 DNA reads as TGTGCCAGCACCGGGTGGCAGGGCTACGAGCAGTACTTC. Its translation: CASTGWQGYEQYF.

The chain recombines TRBV2 with TRBJ1-1; D might be TRBD1 (6 bases). The V gene lost 6 bases and the J gene lost 1 base, with 12 bases spanning the gap. Per the germline V gene, CDR1 is SNHLY and CDR2 is FYNNEI. This CDR3 region has 14 residues. Here the CDR3 reads CASRQDRGNTEAFF. Here the CDR3 DNA reads TGTGCCAGCAGACAGGACAGAGGGAACACTGAAGCTTTCTTT.

The J gene is TRBJ1-2, the V gene TRBV7-9; TRBD1 is a possible D gene (6 bases). Between the trimmed V and J ends, which lost 4 bases and 4 bases, there was a span of 22 bases. The CDR3 loop spans 17 amino acids. Germline loops: CDR1 SEHNR, CDR2 FQNEAQ (reference sequence). CDR3 region: CASSSTGSPQGPYGYTF. The CDR3 DNA is TGTGCCAGCAGCTCCACGGGGAGCCCTCAGGGGCCCTATGGCTACACCTTC.

The chain recombines TRBV14 with TRBJ1-4; D not resolved. The CDR3 covers 13 residues. The germline V and J ends were trimmed by 1 base and 6 bases, with 6 bases remaining between them. Per germline, CDR1 SGHDN and CDR2 FVKESK. CDR3 protein: CASSQVPDEKLFF. DNA for the CDR3: TGTGCCAGCAGCCAAGTCCCCGATGAAAAACTGTTTTTT.

The chain employs TRBV11-2 and TRBJ2-1; D ambiguous. The V end lost 2 bases, the J end lost 5 bases, and 1 base lay between the germline ends. CDR1 SGHAT and CDR2 FQNNGV come from the germline V gene. This CDR3 region has 11 residues. The CDR3 is CASSLNNEQFF. The CDR3 nucleotides read TGTGCCAGCAGCTTAAACAATGAGCAGTTCTTC.

This chain joins TRBV29-1 and TRBJ2-1; D unclear. Trimming left V 2 bases short and J 0 bases short, with 11 bases between. Germline V gives CDR1 SQVTM, CDR2 ANQGSEA. The CDR3 extends over 15 amino acids. This CDR3 is CSVESAESSYNEQFF. The CDR3 DNA reads as TGCAGCGTTGAAAGTGCAGAAAGCTCCTACAATGAGCAGTTCTTC.

This clone occurred a few times. The V gene is TRBV23-1, the J gene TRBJ2-4; D gene uncertain. TRBV23-1 is marked as an open reading frame, function uncertain. V gave up 3 bases and J gave up 1 base, with 10 bases separating them. The CDR3 consists of 15 residues. The CDR3 DNA reads as TGCGCCAGCAGTCATTTGCCTAAGGCCAAAAACATTCAGTACTTC. This sequence encodes CASSHLPKAKNIQYF.

The chain uses TRBV4-1 and TRBJ1-2; the D gene is possibly TRBD1 (5 bases). CDR1 is MGHRA and CDR2 is YSYEKL in the germline V gene. V lost 0 bases, J lost 0 bases, and 14 bases lay in between. The CDR3 is made up of 17 amino acids. CDR3 sequence reads: CASSQEPGGTSNYGYTF. CDR3 in DNA: TGCGCCAGCAGCCAAGAGCCCGGGGGAACTTCTAACTATGGCTACACCTTC.

The chain joins TRBV27 to TRBJ2-5; maybe TRBD1 (5 bases). The CDR3 is 15 amino acids. Germline assignment: CDR1 MNHEY and CDR2 SMNVEV (reference sequence). With 0 bases removed from V and 4 bases from J, the gap between germline ends came to 12 bases. CDR3 residues: CASSLSVGQAETQYF. In DNA, the CDR3 is TGTGCCAGCAGTTTATCGGTTGGACAAGCAGAGACCCAGTACTTC.

The rearrangement joins TRBV29-1 to TRBJ2-2; 7 bases line up with TRBD1. Losses at the gene ends were 6 bases for V and 5 bases for J; bases not matched to a gene: 6. CDR3 length: 13 residues. Per the germline V gene, CDR1 is SQVTM and CDR2 is ANQGSEA. The CDR3 DNA is TGCAGCGTAGCCGACAGGGTGACCGGGGAGCTGTTTTTT. Protein sequence: CSVADRVTGELFF.

CDR3 sequence: CASSPWASGSYGYTF. DNA of the CDR3: TGTGCCAGCAGCCCCTGGGCCTCAGGGAGCTATGGCTACACCTTC. The chain uses TRBV7-6 and TRBJ1-2, with D possibly TRBD1 on 5 matching bases. V was shortened by 5 bases and J by 4 bases, with 17 bases between the two germline ends. Germline V gives CDR1 SGHVS, CDR2 FNYEAQ. The CDR3 is 15 residues long. The full variable domain, with the rest looked up from reference TRBV7-6 and TRBJ1-2, is GAGVSQSPRYKVTKRGQDVALRCDPISGHVSLYWYRQALGQGPEFLTYFNYEAQQDKSGLPNDRFSAERPEGSISTLTIQRTEQRDSAMYRCASSPWASGSYGYTFGSGTRLTVV.

The chain links TRBV4-1 to TRBJ2-3; TRBD1 agrees at 7 bases. This CDR3 is 16 amino acids long. Germline V gene sequence: CDR1 MGHRA, CDR2 YSYEKL. V lost 0 bases and J lost 1; bases outside the gene matches: 4. The CDR3 sequence is CASSQERQGGTDTQYF. The CDR3 DNA sequence: TGCGCCAGCAGCCAAGAACGGCAGGGGGGCACAGATACGCAGTATTTT.

The rearrangement links TRBV4-2 to TRBJ2-3, with D possibly being TRBD2 (6 bases). Trimming pared 4 bases from V and 5 bases from J, leaving 22 bases between. Germline V gene lookup returns CDR1 LGHNA and CDR2 YNFKEQ. The CDR3 covers 17 residues. CDR3 in amino acids: CASSLKHRASAQDTQYF. In nucleotides, the CDR3 is TGTGCCAGCAGCCTCAAACATAGGGCTAGCGCACAAGATACGCAGTATTTT.

Turning to this clone: The same CDR3 arises from other DNA sequences in this sample as well. The V gene is TRBV4-3, the J gene TRBJ2-7, with no clear D. The CDR3 is 14 residues long. Trimming took 3 bases from V and 6 from J, leaving 15 bases between them. Germline CDR1 reads LGHNA; CDR2 reads YSLEER. The CDR3 DNA is TGCGCCAGCAGCCAGGGTGGGGTCCTGGGCGAGCAGTACTTC. This sequence encodes CASSQGGVLGEQYF.

V is TRBV15 and J is TRBJ2-4, with D possibly TRBD1 on 6 matching bases. The CDR3 loop spans 16 amino acids. Germline CDR1 LNHNV, CDR2 YYDKDF (reference sequence). V lost 1 base and J lost 5, with 15 bases in between. CDR3 sequence (DNA): TGTGCCACCAGCAGAGCAGCCAGGGGTACCCAAAACATTCAGTACTTC. Translating gives CATSRAARGTQNIQYF.

This chain joins TRBV9 and TRBJ1-1; 9 nucleotides line up with TRBD1. CDR1 SGDLS and CDR2 YYNGEE come from the germline V gene. The CDR3 loop spans 13 amino acids. With 5 bases clipped from V and 5 bases from J, the junction kept 4 bases outside the gene matches. The CDR3 nucleotides read TGTGCCAGCAGTGGACAGGGGAGAACTGAAGCTTTCTTT. Amino acids: CASSGQGRTEAFF.

This rearrangement joins TRBV5-1 to TRBJ2-7, with D uncertain. With 4 bases removed from V and 0 bases from J, the gap between germline ends came to 14 bases. The CDR3 length is 15 residues. Germline CDR1 and CDR2: SGHRS and YFSETQ. The CDR3 loop is CASSPSTVFSYEQYF. The CDR3, as DNA: TGCGCCAGCAGCCCCTCAACAGTCTTCTCCTACGAGCAGTACTTC.

The chain has TRBV4-1 and TRBJ1-2; 9 nucleotides match TRBD1. Germline V gives CDR1 MGHRA, CDR2 YSYEKL. V was pared by 2 bases and J by 5 bases, with 6 bases of the junction left unmatched. The CDR3 length is 15 residues. CDR3 sequence: CASSQNDRGAYGYTF. For the CDR3, the DNA is TGCGCCAGCAGCCAAAACGACAGGGGGGCTTATGGCTACACCTTC.

The chain couples TRBV4-1 to TRBJ2-7; possible D gene TRBD2, 5 bases. CDR1 MGHRA and CDR2 YSYEKL come from the germline V gene. Trimming took off 0 bases at V and 12 bases at J, with 12 bases between the two ends. The CDR3 sequence is 12 residues long. In DNA, the CDR3 is TGCGCCAGCAGCCAAGATCTGGGAGCGCCGTACTTC. Encoded protein: CASSQDLGAPYF.

V usage is TRBV2 and J usage is TRBJ1-1; 9 nucleotides match TRBD1. CDR1 SNHLY and CDR2 FYNNEI come from the germline V gene. Unmatched junction bases numbered 6, after V lost 7 bases and J lost 3 bases. The CDR3 extends over 14 amino acids. CDR3 coding DNA: TGTGCCAGCACCACGACAGGGGGGGACACTGAAGCTTTCTTT. Translation: CASTTTGGDTEAFF.

This clone was seen once. The V gene is TRBV13, the J gene TRBJ2-3; D remains unclear. The CDR3 covers 13 residues. V gave up 5 bases and J gave up 2 bases, with 8 bases separating them. The germline CDR1 and CDR2 sequences are PRHDT and FYEKMQ (reference sequence). CDR3 nucleotides: TGTGCCAGCAGCCCTAGTACCACAGATACGCAGTATTTT. It translates to CASSPSTTDTQYF.

In its sample, this clone was seen once. This chain connects TRBV6-1 to TRBJ2-5; D is possibly TRBD1 or TRBD2 (5 bases each). Trimming took 8 bases from V and 2 from J, leaving 18 bases between them. The V gene's germline CDR1 is MNHNS and CDR2 SASEGT. The CDR3 covers 15 residues. The CDR3 DNA follows: TGTGCCAGCGTAAGGGGACGCTATACTCAAGAGACCCAGTACTTC. It codes for CASVRGRYTQETQYF.

The chain carries TRBV7-9 and TRBJ1-1; D gene uncertain. This CDR3 is built from 13 residues. The V gene lost 5 bases and the J gene lost 1 base, with 8 bases spanning the gap. Germline assignment: CDR1 SEHNR and CDR2 FQNEAQ (reference sequence). The CDR3, as DNA: TGTGCCAGCAGCCCAAGCCCGAACACTGAAGCTTTCTTT. As protein: CASSPSPNTEAFF.

This clone occurred once. The rearrangement links TRBV4-1 to TRBJ2-1; 10 bases are a match to TRBD2. CDR1 and CDR2 (germline): MGHRA, YSYEKL. After removal of 3 bases from V and 5 bases from J, the junction contained 4 bases not matched to a gene. This CDR3 is 15 amino acids long. The CDR3 DNA is TGCGCCAGCAGCCACCCGGGACTAGCGAACAATGAGCAGTTCTTC. It specifies CASSHPGLANNEQFF.

J is TRBJ2-3 and V is TRBV6-5, with D perhaps matching TRBD2 (6 bases). The CDR3 totals 15 residues. Germline V gene lookup returns CDR1 MNHEY and CDR2 SVGAGI. V lost 6 bases and J lost 5, with 18 bases in between. CDR3 amino acids: CASSPTRRPGDTQYF. The CDR3 DNA is TGTGCCAGCAGCCCGACTAGACGACCCGGAGATACGCAGTATTTT.

The chain employs TRBV2 and TRBJ1-1, with D unresolved. The germline gives CDR1 SNHLY, CDR2 FYNNEI. This CDR3 region has 12 residues. With 4 bases removed from V and 7 bases from J, the gap between germline ends came to 10 bases. The DNA for the CDR3 is TGTGCCAGCAGTGCACAGTTGTTTGAAGCTTTCTTT. It encodes CASSAQLFEAFF.

V is TRBV4-1 and J is TRBJ2-3, with 9 bases aligning to TRBD2. This CDR3 region has 17 residues. Germline V gene sequence: CDR1 MGHRA, CDR2 YSYEKL. J lost 5 bases, V lost 0 bases, and 9 bases had no gene match. The CDR3 region has the DNA TGCGCCAGCAGCCAAGAAGGGAGCGGGGGGTCACAAGATACGCAGTATTTT. Residues: CASSQEGSGGSQDTQYF.

The V and J genes are TRBV4-2 and TRBJ2-7; TRBD2 matches 8 bases. The CDR3 loop spans 16 amino acids. The trim removed 0 bases at V and 2 bases at J, leaving 6 bases unmatched. Germline lookup yields CDR1 LGHNA and CDR2 YNFKEQ. CDR3: CASSQEISGAPYEQYF. CDR3 DNA: TGTGCCAGCAGCCAAGAAATTAGCGGGGCCCCCTACGAGCAGTACTTC.

V and J are TRBV7-9 and TRBJ2-1; 7 bases match TRBD2. The V segment lost 4 bases and the J segment 1 base; nucleotides outside the gene matches: 10. The CDR3 runs 17 residues. Germline CDR1 and CDR2: SEHNR and FQNEAQ (reference sequence). The CDR3 bases are TGTGCCAGCAGCTCCCACCCCAGCGGGGAGTCCTACAATGAGCAGTTCTTC. Its protein product is CASSSHPSGESYNEQFF.

J is TRBJ2-7 and V is TRBV19, with D perhaps matching TRBD1 (5 bases). V lost 5 bases to trimming and J lost 0 bases, with 8 bases between them. The CDR3 has 13 amino acids. CDR1 is LNHDA, CDR2 SQIVND, per germline (reference sequence). For the CDR3, the DNA is TGTGCCAGTAGTCCCAGGGTCTCCTACGAGCAGTACTTC. This sequence encodes CASSPRVSYEQYF.